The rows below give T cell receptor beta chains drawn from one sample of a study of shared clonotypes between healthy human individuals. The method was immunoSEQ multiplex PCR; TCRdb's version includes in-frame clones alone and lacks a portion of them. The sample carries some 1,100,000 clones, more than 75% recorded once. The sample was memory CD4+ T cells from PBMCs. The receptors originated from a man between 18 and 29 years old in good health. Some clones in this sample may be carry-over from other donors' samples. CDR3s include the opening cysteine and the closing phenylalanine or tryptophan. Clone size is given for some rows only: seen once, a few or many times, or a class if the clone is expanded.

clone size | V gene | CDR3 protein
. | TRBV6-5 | CASSRQGRPEAFF
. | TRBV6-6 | CASSYSEAQYF
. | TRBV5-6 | CASSQGLADDYEQYF
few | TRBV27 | CASSSGPSWNQPQHF
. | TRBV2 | CASKGSQGGTEAFF
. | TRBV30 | CAWRADGEKLFF
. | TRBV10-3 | CAISVNKDNEQFF
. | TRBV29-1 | CSVVSRGFSREFF
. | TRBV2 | CASSEALLGLAEASYNEQFF
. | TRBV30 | CAWSQNQETQYF
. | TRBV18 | CASSPGTGPFGNTF
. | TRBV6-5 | CASSYAGDYGYTF
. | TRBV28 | CASSLYPGVKSGELFF
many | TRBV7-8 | CASSPRPGDYGYTF
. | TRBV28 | CASSLAGTAVANYGYTF
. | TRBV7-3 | CASSLNGPAHEQYF
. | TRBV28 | CASSTRTGTYEQYF
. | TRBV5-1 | CASRDGQGNYGYTF
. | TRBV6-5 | CASSFRTGGTEAFF
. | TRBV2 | CASKSRELLDTQYF
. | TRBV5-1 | CASSTPGGTGEQYF